The 10 T cell receptor beta chains listed next were all sequenced from one sample in a study of OX40 agonist ivuxolimab in advanced cancers. TCRdb's table, derived via immunoSEQ multiplex PCR, lists solely in-frame clones and lacks some. The sample carries 20,000 to 30,000 clones, approximately 90% recorded once. The source was CD4+ or CD8+ T cells sorted from blood, collected in a trial of the OX40 agonist ivuxolimab. The receptors stem from an adult with an advanced solid tumor such as melanoma, head and neck, liver or kidney cancer.

The chain links TRBV7-2 to TRBJ2-6; 9 bases are a match to TRBD1. V was pared by 1 base and J by 1 base, with 5 bases of the junction left unmatched. The CDR3 extends over 18 amino acids. Germline lookup yields CDR1 SGHTA and CDR2 FQGNSA. The CDR3 DNA sequence: TGTGCCAGCAGCTTAGTCGCGGACAGGGGATCTGGGGCCAACGTCCTGACTTTC. It specifies CASSLVADRGSGANVLTF. The entire variable domain, with the rest obtained from reference TRBV7-2 and TRBJ2-6, is as follows: GAGVSQSPSNKVTEKGKDVELRCDPISGHTALYWYRQSLGQGLEFLIYFQGNSAPDKSGLPSDRFSAERTGGSVSTLTIQRTQQEDSAVYLCASSLVADRGSGANVLTFGAGSRLTVL.

The rearrangement links TRBV7-6 to TRBJ2-1; D is ambiguous. This CDR3 spans 15 amino acids. Trimming removed 2 bases from V and 0 bases from J, with 8 bases in between. Germline CDR1 is SGHVS and CDR2 is FNYEAQ. As DNA, the CDR3 is TGTGCCAGCAGCTTAAGGGCTAGCTCCTACAATGAGCAGTTCTTC. Encoded protein: CASSLRASSYNEQFF.

This chain uses TRBV29-1 with TRBJ1-1; TRBD1 might be the D (5 bases). The CDR3 is 13 residues long. Germline V lookup: CDR1 SQVTM, CDR2 ANQGSEA. V was trimmed by 3 bases and J by 10 bases, leaving 18 bases between them. The CDR3 region has the DNA TGCAGCGTTGATTTGGGGGACGCTGGGGGAGCTTTCTTT. This encodes CSVDLGDAGGAFF.

This rearrangement joins TRBV28 to TRBJ1-1; maybe TRBD1 (5 bases). The CDR3 sequence is 15 residues long. The germline gives CDR1 MDHEN, CDR2 SYDVKM. V shed 6 bases and J shed 1 base, with 15 bases lying between them. The CDR3 nucleotides read TGTGCCAGCAGACTTGGGGGGGTTTCGAACACTGAAGCTTTCTTT. Translating gives CASRLGGVSNTEAFF. The full variable domain, its missing parts supplied by reference TRBV28 and TRBJ1-1, is DVKVTQSSRYLVKRTGEKVFLECVQDMDHENMFWYRQDPGLGLRLIYFSYDVKMKEKGDIPEGYSVSREKKERFSLILESASTNQTSMYLCASRLGGVSNTEAFFGQGTRLTVV.

Only a few counts were recorded for this clone. A far larger clone differs by one base, so this is likely a read error. Other DNA sequences in the sample encode the same CDR3. The rearrangement uses TRBV11-2 and TRBJ2-7, with D unclear. This CDR3 spans 16 amino acids. V lost 5 bases to trimming and J lost 7 bases, with 24 bases between them. Germline V gives CDR1 SGHAT, CDR2 FQNNGV. In nucleotides, the CDR3 is TGTGCCAGCAGCCAAGAATCGGCCCTCGAACGGTCTGAGCAGTACTTC. Protein sequence: CASSQESALERSEQYF.

The chain employs TRBV7-9 and TRBJ1-2; maybe TRBD1 (5 bases). This CDR3 region has 16 residues. Trimming took 4 bases from V and 4 from J, leaving 19 bases between them. Per the germline V gene, CDR1 is SEHNR and CDR2 is FQNEAQ (reference sequence). This chain's CDR3 is CASSSLSAGTAYGYTF. CDR3 coding DNA: TGTGCCAGCAGCTCGCTTTCGGCCGGGACGGCCTATGGCTACACCTTC.

V is TRBV2 and J is TRBJ2-3; D not certain. CDR3 length: 11 residues. Germline V lookup: CDR1 SNHLY, CDR2 FYNNEI. The ends were cut back, 6 bases at V and 2 bases at J, with 3 bases in the middle. In nucleotides, the CDR3 is TGTGCCAGCAGCTTCACAGATACGCAGTATTTT. Amino acid sequence: CASSFTDTQYF. Using reference TRBV2 and TRBJ2-3 for the parts outside the CDR3, the full variable domain is EPEVTQTPSHQVTQMGQEVILRCVPISNHLYFYWYRQILGQKVEFLVSFYNNEISEKSEIFDDQFSVERPDGSNFTLKIRSTKLEDSAMYFCASSFTDTQYFGPGTRLTVL.

This CDR3 is CASSKIDLGDTGELFF. The CDR3 DNA follows: TGTGCCAGCAGCAAAATTGACTTGGGGGACACCGGGGAGCTGTTTTTT. The rearrangement joins TRBV9 to TRBJ2-2, with D possibly called TRBD1 or TRBD2 (5 bases each). This CDR3 is 16 amino acids long. Between the trimmed V and J ends, which lost 4 bases and 3 bases, there was a span of 16 bases. CDR1 is SGDLS and CDR2 is YYNGEE in the germline V gene.

This clone was counted a few times. J is TRBJ1-5 and V is TRBV7-9; 10 bases line up with TRBD1. The CDR3 is 17 amino acids. Germline CDR1 reads SEHNR; CDR2 reads FQNEAQ (reference sequence). The V gene end was trimmed by 5 bases and the J gene end by 3 bases; junction bases not matched to a gene: 10. The CDR3 protein is CASSLSRDRGDNQPQHF. CDR3 DNA sequence: TGTGCCAGCAGCCTGTCCCGGGACAGGGGCGACAATCAGCCCCAGCATTTT.

The rearrangement joins TRBV6-1 to TRBJ2-7; no clear D. The CDR3 covers 14 residues. V was clipped by 0 bases and J by 2 bases, with 8 bases between them. Germline CDR1 is MNHNS and CDR2 is SASEGT. CDR3: CASSEAHLTYEQYF. The CDR3 bases are TGTGCCAGCAGTGAAGCTCATCTTACCTACGAGCAGTACTTC.